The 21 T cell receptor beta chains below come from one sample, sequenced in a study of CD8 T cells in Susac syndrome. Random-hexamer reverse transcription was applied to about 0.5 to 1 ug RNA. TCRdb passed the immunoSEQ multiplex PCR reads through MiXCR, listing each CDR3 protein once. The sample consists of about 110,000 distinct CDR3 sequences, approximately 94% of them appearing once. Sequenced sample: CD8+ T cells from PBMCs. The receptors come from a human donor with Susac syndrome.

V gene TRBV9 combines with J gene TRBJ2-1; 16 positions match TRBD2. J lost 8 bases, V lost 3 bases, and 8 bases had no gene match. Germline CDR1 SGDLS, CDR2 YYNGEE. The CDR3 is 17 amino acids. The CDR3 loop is CASSASGTSGGADEQFF. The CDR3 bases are TGTGCCAGCAGCGCTTCCGGGACTAGCGGGGGGGCAGATGAGCAGTTCTTC. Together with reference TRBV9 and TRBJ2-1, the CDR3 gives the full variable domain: DSGVTQTPKHLITATGQRVTLRCSPRSGDLSVYWYQQSLDQGLQFLIQYYNGEERAKGNILERFSAQQFPDLHSELNLSSLELGDSALYFCASSASGTSGGADEQFFGPGTRLTVL.

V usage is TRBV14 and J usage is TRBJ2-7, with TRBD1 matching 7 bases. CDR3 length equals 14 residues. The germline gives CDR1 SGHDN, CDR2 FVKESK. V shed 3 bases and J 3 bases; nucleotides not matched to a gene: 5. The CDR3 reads CASSHPGQYYEQYF. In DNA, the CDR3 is TGTGCCAGCAGCCACCCGGGACAGTACTACGAGCAGTACTTC.

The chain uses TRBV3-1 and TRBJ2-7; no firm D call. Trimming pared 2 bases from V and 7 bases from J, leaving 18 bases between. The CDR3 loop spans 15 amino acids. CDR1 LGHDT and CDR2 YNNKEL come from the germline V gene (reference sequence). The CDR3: CASSQSLTAPGEQYF. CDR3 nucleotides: TGTGCCAGCAGCCAATCCCTCACGGCCCCCGGGGAGCAGTACTTC.

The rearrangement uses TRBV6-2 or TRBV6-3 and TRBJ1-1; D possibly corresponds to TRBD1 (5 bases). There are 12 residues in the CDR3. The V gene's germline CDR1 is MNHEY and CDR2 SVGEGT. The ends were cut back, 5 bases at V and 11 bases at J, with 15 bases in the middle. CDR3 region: CASSASGLGAFF. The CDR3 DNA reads TGTGCCAGCAGTGCCTCGGGACTGGGGGCTTTCTTT.

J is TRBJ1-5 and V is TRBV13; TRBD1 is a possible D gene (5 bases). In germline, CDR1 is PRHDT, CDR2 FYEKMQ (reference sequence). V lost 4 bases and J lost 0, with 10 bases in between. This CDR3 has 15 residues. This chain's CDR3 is CASSSRENSNQPQHF. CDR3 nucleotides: TGTGCCAGCAGCTCCAGGGAGAATAGCAATCAGCCCCAGCATTTT.

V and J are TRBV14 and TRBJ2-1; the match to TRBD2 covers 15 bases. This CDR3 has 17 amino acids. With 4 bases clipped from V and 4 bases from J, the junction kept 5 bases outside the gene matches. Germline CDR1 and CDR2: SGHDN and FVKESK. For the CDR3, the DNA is TGTGCCAGCAGCCCGGGGACTAGCGGGGGGCTTTACAATGAGCAGTTCTTC. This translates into CASSPGTSGGLYNEQFF.

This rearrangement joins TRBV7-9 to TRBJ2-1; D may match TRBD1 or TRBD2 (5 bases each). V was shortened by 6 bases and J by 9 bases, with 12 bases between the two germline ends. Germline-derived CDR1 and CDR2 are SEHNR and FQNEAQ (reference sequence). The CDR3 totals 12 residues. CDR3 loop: CASSVSGTEQFF. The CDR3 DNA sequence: TGTGCCAGCAGTGTCTCAGGGACTGAGCAGTTCTTC.

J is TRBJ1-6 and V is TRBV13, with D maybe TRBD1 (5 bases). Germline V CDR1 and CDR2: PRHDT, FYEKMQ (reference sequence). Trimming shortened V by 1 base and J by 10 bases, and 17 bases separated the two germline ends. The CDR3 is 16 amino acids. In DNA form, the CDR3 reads TGTGCCAGCAGCTTAGAGTCACTGGGGGACGGATCACCCCTCCACTTT. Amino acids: CASSLESLGDGSPLHF.

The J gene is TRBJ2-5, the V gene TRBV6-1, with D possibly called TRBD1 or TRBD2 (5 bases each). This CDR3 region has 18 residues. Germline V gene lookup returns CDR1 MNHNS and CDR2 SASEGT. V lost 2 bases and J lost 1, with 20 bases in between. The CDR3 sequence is CASSERTVGDGSQETQYF. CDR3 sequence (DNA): TGTGCCAGCAGTGAAAGGACGGTAGGGGACGGATCCCAAGAGACCCAGTACTTC.

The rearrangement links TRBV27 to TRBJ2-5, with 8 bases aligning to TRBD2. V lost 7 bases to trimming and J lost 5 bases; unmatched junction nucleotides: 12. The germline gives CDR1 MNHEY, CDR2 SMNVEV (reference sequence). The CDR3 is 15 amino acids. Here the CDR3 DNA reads TGTGCCAGCACCAAACGGGGGGGCCGGTTCGAGACCCAGTACTTC. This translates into CASTKRGGRFETQYF.

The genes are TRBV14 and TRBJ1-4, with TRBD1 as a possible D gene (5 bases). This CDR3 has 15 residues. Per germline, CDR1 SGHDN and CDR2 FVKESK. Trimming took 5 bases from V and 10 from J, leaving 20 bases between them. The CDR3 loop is CASSFKGFPVGKLFF. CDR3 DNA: TGTGCCAGCAGCTTCAAGGGGTTTCCCGTAGGAAAACTGTTTTTT.

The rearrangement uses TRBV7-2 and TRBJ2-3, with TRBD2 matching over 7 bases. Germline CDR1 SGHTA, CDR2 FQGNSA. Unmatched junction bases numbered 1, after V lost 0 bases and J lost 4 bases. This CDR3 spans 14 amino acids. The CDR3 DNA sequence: TGTGCCAGCAGCTTAGCGGGGGGGTCAGATACGCAGTATTTT. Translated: CASSLAGGSDTQYF.

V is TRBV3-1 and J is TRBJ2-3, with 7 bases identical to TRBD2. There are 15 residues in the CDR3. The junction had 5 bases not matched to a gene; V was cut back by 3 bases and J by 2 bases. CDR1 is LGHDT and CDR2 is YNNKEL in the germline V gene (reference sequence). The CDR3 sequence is CASSHSQRDTDTQYF. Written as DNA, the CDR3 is TGTGCCAGCAGCCACAGTCAGCGGGACACAGATACGCAGTATTTT.

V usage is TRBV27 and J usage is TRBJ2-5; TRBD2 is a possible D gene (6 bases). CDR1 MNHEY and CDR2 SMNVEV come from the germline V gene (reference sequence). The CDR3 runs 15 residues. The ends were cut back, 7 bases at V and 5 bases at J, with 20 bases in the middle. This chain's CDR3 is CASKAIQAAGETQYF. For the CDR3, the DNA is TGTGCCAGCAAAGCGATACAGGCTGCGGGGGAGACCCAGTACTTC.

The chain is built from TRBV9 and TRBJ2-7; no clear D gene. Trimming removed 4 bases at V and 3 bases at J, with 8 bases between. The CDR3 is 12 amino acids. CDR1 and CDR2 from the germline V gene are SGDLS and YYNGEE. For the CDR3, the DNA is TGTGCCAGCAGCCCGGGTTACTACGAGCAGTACTTC. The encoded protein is CASSPGYYEQYF.

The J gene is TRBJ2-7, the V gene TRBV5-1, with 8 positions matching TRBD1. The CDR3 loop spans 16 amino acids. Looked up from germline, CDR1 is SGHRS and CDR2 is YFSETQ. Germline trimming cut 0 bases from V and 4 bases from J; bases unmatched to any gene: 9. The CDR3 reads CASSLEPGQVNYEQYF. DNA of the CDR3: TGCGCCAGCAGCTTGGAACCGGGACAGGTAAATTACGAGCAGTACTTC.

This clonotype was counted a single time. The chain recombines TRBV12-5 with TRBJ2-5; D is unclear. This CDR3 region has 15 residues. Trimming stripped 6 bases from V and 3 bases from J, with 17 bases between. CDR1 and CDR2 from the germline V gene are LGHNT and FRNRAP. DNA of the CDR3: TGTGCTAGTGGCCCCTCAACTCCTGCGGAAGAGACCCAGTACTTC. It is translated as CASGPSTPAEETQYF.

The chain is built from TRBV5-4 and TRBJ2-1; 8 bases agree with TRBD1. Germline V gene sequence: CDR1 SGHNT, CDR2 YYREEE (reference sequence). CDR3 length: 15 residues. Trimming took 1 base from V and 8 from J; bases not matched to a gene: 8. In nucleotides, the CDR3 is TGTGCCAGCAGCTTGACAGGGGGGATTGAGGATGAGCAGTTCTTC. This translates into CASSLTGGIEDEQFF.

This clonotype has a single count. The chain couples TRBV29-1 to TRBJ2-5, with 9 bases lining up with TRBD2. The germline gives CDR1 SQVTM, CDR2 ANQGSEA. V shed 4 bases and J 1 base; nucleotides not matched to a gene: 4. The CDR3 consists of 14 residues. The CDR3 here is CSVGVAGAQETQYF. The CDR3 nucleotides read TGCAGCGTTGGAGTAGCGGGGGCCCAAGAGACCCAGTACTTC.

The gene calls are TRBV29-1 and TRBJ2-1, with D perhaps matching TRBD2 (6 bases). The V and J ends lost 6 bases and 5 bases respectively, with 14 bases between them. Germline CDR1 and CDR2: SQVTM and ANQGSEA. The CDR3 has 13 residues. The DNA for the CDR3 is TGCAGCGTAGAGGGACTCCCTAACAATGAGCAGTTCTTC. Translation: CSVEGLPNNEQFF.

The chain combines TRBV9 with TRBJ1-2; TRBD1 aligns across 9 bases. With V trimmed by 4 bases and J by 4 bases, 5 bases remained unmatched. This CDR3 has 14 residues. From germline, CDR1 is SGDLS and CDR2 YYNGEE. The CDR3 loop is CASSSTGGIYGYTF. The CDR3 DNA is TGTGCCAGCAGCTCGACAGGGGGGATCTATGGCTACACCTTC. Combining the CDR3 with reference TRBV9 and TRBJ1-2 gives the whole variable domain DSGVTQTPKHLITATGQRVTLRCSPRSGDLSVYWYQQSLDQGLQFLIQYYNGEERAKGNILERFSAQQFPDLHSELNLSSLELGDSALYFCASSSTGGIYGYTFGSGTRLTVV.